This record covers a single TCR beta chain. The target antigen is unknown. The CDR3 runs to 18 residues. Trimming took 6 bases from V and 1 from J, leaving 22 bases between them. Germline CDR1 reads MNHNS; CDR2 reads SASEGT. These data are taken from a study of blood T cells in healthy people across ages. Whole-study findings and limits: Naive CD4+ cell counts and diversity both ran higher in long-lived than in aged donors. PBMCs went unsorted, and a conclusive naive versus antigen-experienced comparison was therefore prevented.

A second PCR of about 7 to 12 cycles used a sample-barcoded 5' primer and a J-beta primer mix. TCRdb reprocessed the 5' RACE reads with MiXCR, giving one entry per CDR3 protein. The repertoire holds 730,000 or so distinct CDR3 sequences, with roughly 43% as singletons. This TCR came from a man at least 80 years old in good health. The sample was blood. The chain links TRBV6-1 to TRBJ2-1, with D perhaps matching TRBD2 (6 bases). CDR3 sequence reads: CASRVAASALGSYNEQFF. CDR3 bases: TGTGCCAGCAGGGTAGCGGCTAGCGCATTAGGATCCTACAATGAGCAGTTCTTC.